This T cell receptor (beta chain) was profiled in a study of follicular helper T cells after annual influenza vaccination. A remark on this clone: Its specificity is not known.

Study findings and constraints: ICOS-CD38- cTfh most often held earlier Day 7 ICOS+CD38+ clones. Recurrent ICOS+CD38+ cTfh clonotypes included tetramer and AIM influenza-specific ones.

Time point here: 2014-2015 season, pre-vaccination. Each time point used about 35 to 100 mL of blood. Profiling relied on immunoSEQ multiplex PCR, and the TCRdb table lists in-frame clones only, not all of them. The repertoire includes under 15,000 clones, just under 80% of them detected once, and 0.45% sits in the top ten. Germline assignment: CDR1 PRHDT and CDR2 FYEKMQ (reference sequence). The junction had 5 bases not matched to a gene; V was cut back by 3 bases and J by 5 bases. CDR3 size: 14 residues. The source material was CXCR5- memory CD4+ T cells sorted from blood, sampled on the day of influenza vaccination. This sequence originates from an adult who received the influenza vaccine. This rearrangement joins TRBV13 to TRBJ1-1; 8 bases fit TRBD1. The CDR3 here is CASSLTGQETEAFF. The CDR3 DNA sequence: TGTGCCAGCAGCTTGACGGGACAGGAGACTGAAGCTTTCTTT.